Listed below are T cell receptor beta chains from one sample, sequenced in a study of blood T cell repertoires in COVID-19. Produced via immunoSEQ multiplex PCR; TCRdb's table is partial and in-frame only. The sample shows some 210,000 clones, 80% to 90% of them seen only once. Sequencing used PBMCs or T cells enriched from blood (not recorded which). These receptors were collected from a man aged 35 to 55 who had recovered from COVID-19. The CDR3 runs from the conserved cysteine through the conserved F or W. The order of the fields is clone size, V gene, D gene, J gene, CDR3 protein, CDR3 DNA. The D gene is left open where the match is weak. Expanded clones get a size class; other rows say once, few or many, or leave the size out.

size: NA
V: TRBV7-8
D: NA
J: TRBJ2-5
CDR3: CASSPKTLGRVDQETQYF
DNA: TGTGCCAGCAGCCCTAAAACCTTGGGCAGGGTGGATCAAGAGACCCAGTACTTC

size: NA
V: TRBV6-5
D: TRBD1
J: TRBJ1-6
CDR3: CASSPGDRADSPLHF
DNA: TGTGCCAGCAGCCCGGGGGACAGGGCTGATTCACCCCTCCACTTT

size: NA
V: TRBV19
D: NA
J: TRBJ2-1
CDR3: CASTARGGRLNEQFF
DNA: TGTGCCAGTACCGCAAGGGGGGGGAGGCTTAATGAGCAGTTCTTC

size: NA
V: TRBV7-9
D: NA
J: TRBJ2-1
CDR3: CASSYTDEQFF
DNA: TGTGCCAGCAGCTATACTGATGAGCAGTTCTTC

size: NA
V: TRBV19
D: TRBD1
J: TRBJ1-1
CDR3: CASTGQGKGEAFF
DNA: TGTGCCAGTACAGGACAGGGAAAGGGTGAAGCTTTCTTT

size: NA
V: TRBV10-3
D: TRBD1
J: TRBJ2-6
CDR3: CAISPGQGAPGANVLTF
DNA: TGTGCCATCAGCCCCGGGCAGGGGGCGCCTGGGGCCAACGTCCTGACTTTC

size: NA
V: TRBV7-8
D: NA
J: TRBJ1-5
CDR3: CASSLVGGNQPQHF
DNA: TGTGCCAGCAGCTTAGTTGGAGGGAATCAGCCCCAGCATTTT

size: NA
V: TRBV7-9
D: TRBD1
J: TRBJ1-1
CDR3: CASSLTGDTEAFF
DNA: TGTGCCAGCAGCTTAACAGGGGACACTGAAGCTTTCTTT

size: NA
V: TRBV2
D: NA
J: TRBJ1-2
CDR3: CASSLNRARYTF
DNA: TGTGCCAGCAGTCTAAACAGGGCCCGCTACACCTTC

size: NA
V: TRBV7-7
D: TRBD2
J: TRBJ2-6
CDR3: CASSLLAGSSGANVLTF
DNA: TGTGCCAGCAGCTTATTAGCGGGGAGCTCTGGGGCCAACGTCCTGACTTTC

size: few
V: TRBV7-9
D: TRBD1
J: TRBJ2-5
CDR3: CASSGNPGTADQETQYF
DNA: TGTGCCAGCAGCGGAAACCCCGGGACAGCGGACCAAGAGACCCAGTACTTC

size: NA
V: TRBV7-9
D: NA
J: TRBJ1-2
CDR3: CASSLSGGYTF
DNA: TGTGCCAGCAGCTTATCAGGGGGCTACACCTTC

size: NA
V: TRBV3-1/TRBV3-2
D: TRBD1
J: TRBJ1-1
CDR3: CASSPRGAEAFF
DNA: TGTGCCAGCAGCCCCAGGGGGGCTGAAGCTTTCTTT

size: few
V: TRBV12-3/TRBV12-4
D: NA
J: TRBJ1-2
CDR3: CASSLADNYGYTF
DNA: TGTGCCAGCAGTTTGGCCGATAACTATGGCTACACCTTC

size: NA
V: TRBV27
D: TRBD1
J: TRBJ1-2
CDR3: CASSRQGVGNYGYTF
DNA: TGTGCCAGCAGCCGACAGGGGGTTGGGAACTATGGCTACACCTTC

size: NA
V: TRBV19
D: TRBD2
J: TRBJ2-1
CDR3: CASKLGGIVMQEQFF
DNA: TGTGCCAGTAAACTCGGGGGGATTGTAATGCAGGAGCAGTTCTTC

size: NA
V: TRBV27
D: TRBD1
J: TRBJ1-6
CDR3: CASMPGTERSPLHF
DNA: TGTGCCAGCATGCCCGGGACAGAAAGGTCACCCCTCCACTTT

size: NA
V: TRBV5-1
D: TRBD2
J: TRBJ2-1
CDR3: CASSSLTSGNNEQFF
DNA: TGCGCCAGCAGCTCCTTGACTAGCGGGAACAATGAGCAGTTCTTC

size: NA
V: TRBV18
D: NA
J: TRBJ1-3
CDR3: CASSPLEWGTGNTIYF
DNA: TGTGCCAGCTCACCATTGGAATGGGGCACTGGAAACACCATATATTTT

size: NA
V: TRBV21-1
D: NA
J: TRBJ1-5
CDR3: CAGYKRSNQPQHF
DNA: TGTGCCGGGTACAAGAGGAGCAATCAGCCCCAGCATTTT

size: few
V: TRBV5-4
D: NA
J: TRBJ2-3
CDR3: CASSLTSVGGTDTQYF
DNA: TGTGCCAGCAGCTTAACTTCCGTCGGGGGCACAGATACGCAGTATTTT

size: NA
V: TRBV9
D: NA
J: TRBJ2-7
CDR3: CASSVFGTLDEQYF
DNA: TGTGCCAGCAGCGTATTCGGGACACTCGACGAGCAGTACTTC

size: NA
V: TRBV19
D: NA
J: TRBJ1-3
CDR3: CASTRVKTSGNTIYF
DNA: TGTGCCAGTACGAGGGTTAAGACCTCTGGAAACACCATATATTTT

size: NA
V: TRBV19
D: NA
J: TRBJ2-1
CDR3: CASSTSGEQFF
DNA: TGTGCCAGTTCTACATCGGGTGAGCAGTTCTTC

size: NA
V: TRBV2
D: NA
J: TRBJ1-3
CDR3: CASTAGDSRNTIYF
DNA: TGTGCCAGCACCGCAGGTGATTCAAGAAACACCATATATTTT

size: NA
V: TRBV12-5
D: TRBD1
J: TRBJ1-3
CDR3: CASGLGGQAAGNTIYF
DNA: TGTGCTAGTGGTTTGGGGGGACAGGCTGCTGGAAACACCATATATTTT

size: NA
V: TRBV14
D: NA
J: TRBJ2-7
CDR3: CASSLQGTQGRQYF
DNA: TGTGCCAGCAGCCTACAGGGCACCCAAGGGCGGCAGTACTTC

size: NA
V: TRBV29-1
D: TRBD1
J: TRBJ1-2
CDR3: CSERDSHTFGGYTF
DNA: TGCAGCGAGAGGGACAGCCATACTTTTGGGGGCTACACCTTC

size: NA
V: TRBV7-3
D: NA
J: TRBJ2-1
CDR3: CASSLTAGLGINEQFF
DNA: TGTGCCAGCAGCTTAACTGCAGGGCTTGGCATCAATGAGCAGTTCTTC

size: NA
V: TRBV19
D: NA
J: TRBJ2-5
CDR3: CASSGGLDQETQYF
DNA: TGTGCCAGTAGTGGCGGACTTGATCAAGAGACCCAGTACTTC

size: NA
V: TRBV12-5
D: TRBD1
J: TRBJ1-1
CDR3: CASGLVLGQGAGTEAFF
DNA: TGTGCTAGTGGTTTGGTACTGGGACAGGGGGCCGGGACTGAAGCTTTCTTT

size: NA
V: TRBV6-5
D: NA
J: TRBJ1-6
CDR3: CASSPKPLVALHF
DNA: TGTGCCAGCAGCCCGAAGCCCCTGGTAGCCCTCCACTTT

size: NA
V: TRBV19
D: NA
J: TRBJ1-2
CDR3: CASSIAGLNYGYTF
DNA: TGTGCCAGTAGTATCGCGGGCCTAAACTATGGCTACACCTTC

size: NA
V: TRBV18
D: TRBD1
J: TRBJ2-7
CDR3: CASSPGQGSSEQYF
DNA: TGTGCCAGCTCACCGGGACAGGGATCGAGCGAGCAGTACTTC

size: NA
V: TRBV5-4
D: TRBD1
J: TRBJ1-4
CDR3: CASSLGGTGGPNEKLFF
DNA: TGTGCCAGCAGCTTAGGCGGGACAGGGGGCCCTAATGAAAAACTGTTTTTT

size: NA
V: TRBV5-1
D: TRBD1
J: TRBJ1-2
CDR3: CASSFTGDGYTF
DNA: TGCGCCAGCAGCTTTACAGGGGATGGCTACACCTTC

size: NA
V: TRBV9
D: TRBD1
J: TRBJ1-1
CDR3: CASSKGGTGTEAFF
DNA: TGTGCCAGCAGCAAGGGGGGGACAGGGACTGAAGCTTTCTTT

size: NA
V: TRBV21-1
D: NA
J: TRBJ1-1
CDR3: CASSALRTGSLEAFF
DNA: TGTGCCAGCAGCGCGTTAAGGACAGGTTCGTTAGAAGCTTTCTTT

size: NA
V: TRBV6-5
D: TRBD1
J: TRBJ1-6
CDR3: CASSLSGQGNSPLHF
DNA: TGTGCCAGCAGTTTATCGGGACAGGGGAATTCACCCCTCCACTTT

size: NA
V: TRBV12-3/TRBV12-4
D: NA
J: TRBJ1-3
CDR3: CASSFIGRNTIYF
DNA: TGTGCCAGCAGTTTTATTGGGCGAAACACCATATATTTT

size: few
V: TRBV7-8
D: NA
J: TRBJ2-1
CDR3: CASSLKGLEWRSYNEQFF
DNA: TGTGCCAGCAGCTTAAAAGGGCTAGAGTGGAGGAGTTACAATGAGCAGTTCTTC

size: NA
V: TRBV11-2
D: NA
J: TRBJ2-1
CDR3: CASSSVRGYNEQFF
DNA: TGTGCCAGCAGCTCGGTGAGAGGCTACAATGAGCAGTTCTTC

size: NA
V: TRBV7-2
D: TRBD1
J: TRBJ2-7
CDR3: CASSYRDRGLLPYEQYF
DNA: TGTGCCAGCAGCTACCGGGACAGGGGGTTATTACCCTACGAGCAGTACTTC

size: few
V: TRBV19
D: NA
J: TRBJ1-1
CDR3: CASIDRMNTEAFF
DNA: TGTGCCAGTATCGACAGGATGAACACTGAAGCTTTCTTT

size: NA
V: TRBV5-4
D: TRBD2
J: TRBJ2-3
CDR3: CASSRGGTTDTQYF
DNA: TGTGCCAGCAGCCGCGGGGGGACCACAGATACGCAGTATTTT

size: NA
V: TRBV5-6
D: NA
J: TRBJ1-1
CDR3: CASSFSRNTEAFF
DNA: TGTGCCAGCAGCTTCAGTCGGAACACTGAAGCTTTCTTT

size: once
V: TRBV30
D: NA
J: TRBJ2-3
CDR3: CAWSKGDLPVGTDTQYF
DNA: TGTGCCTGGAGTAAGGGGGACCTCCCCGTGGGCACAGATACGCAGTATTTT

size: NA
V: TRBV11-2
D: TRBD2
J: TRBJ2-7
CDR3: CASSLGLAGDQYF
DNA: TGTGCCAGCAGCTTAGGGCTAGCGGGAGATCAGTACTTC

size: NA
V: TRBV7-8
D: TRBD2
J: TRBJ2-2
CDR3: CASSLASGGAGSGELFF
DNA: TGTGCCAGCAGCTTAGCTAGCGGGGGGGCCGGGTCCGGGGAGCTGTTTTTT

size: many
V: TRBV10-3
D: NA
J: TRBJ1-1
CDR3: CAISGEGTANTEAFF
DNA: TGTGCCATCAGCGGAGAGGGAACGGCGAACACTGAAGCTTTCTTT

size: NA
V: TRBV9
D: TRBD2
J: TRBJ2-1
CDR3: CASSVMAGGPGEQFF
DNA: TGTGCCAGCAGCGTAATGGCGGGGGGGCCAGGTGAGCAGTTCTTC

size: NA
V: TRBV6-2/TRBV6-3
D: TRBD1
J: TRBJ1-6
CDR3: CASSPVMGQANSPLHF
DNA: TGTGCCAGCAGCCCTGTGATGGGACAGGCAAATTCACCCCTCCACTTT

size: NA
V: TRBV12-5
D: TRBD1
J: TRBJ2-1
CDR3: CASGILPDRGKDNEQFF
DNA: TGTGCTAGTGGGATCCTTCCGGACAGGGGGAAGGACAATGAGCAGTTCTTC

size: few
V: TRBV18
D: TRBD1
J: TRBJ1-3
CDR3: CASSPTGGRGNTIYF
DNA: TGTGCCAGCTCACCTACAGGGGGTCGTGGAAACACCATATATTTT

size: NA
V: TRBV27
D: NA
J: TRBJ1-5
CDR3: CASARGFGQPQHF
DNA: TGTGCCAGTGCCAGAGGGTTTGGACAGCCCCAGCATTTT

size: NA
V: TRBV19
D: NA
J: TRBJ1-3
CDR3: CASSQGGNTIYF
DNA: TGTGCCTCAAGTCAGGGTGGAAACACCATATATTTT

size: NA
V: TRBV4-2
D: NA
J: TRBJ1-4
CDR3: CASREQGSRSNERLFF
DNA: TGTGCCAGCAGGGAACAGGGTTCCAGATCGAATGAAAGGCTGTTTTTT

size: NA
V: TRBV5-1
D: TRBD2
J: TRBJ2-7
CDR3: CASSLEVLAGEQYF
DNA: TGCGCCAGCAGCTTGGAGGTACTAGCGGGGGAGCAGTACTTC

size: few
V: TRBV7-3
D: TRBD2
J: TRBJ2-2
CDR3: CASAPGGSNTGELFF
DNA: TGTGCCAGCGCCCCGGGAGGATCGAACACCGGGGAGCTGTTTTTT

size: NA
V: TRBV2
D: TRBD1
J: TRBJ2-3
CDR3: CASSKGTDNTQYF
DNA: TGTGCCAGCAGCAAAGGGACAGACAATACGCAGTATTTT